This section outlines one T cell receptor (beta chain) sequence together with its context. The antigen is undetermined. The table came from immunoSEQ multiplex PCR; TCRdb's copy has only in-frame clones and leaves some out. The sample shows 98,000 or so clones, approximately 90% of them seen only once. This record comes from a study of T cell responses to AZD1222 COVID-19 vaccine. General observations from the study: Increases in Spike-specific TCR breadth and depth were seen after two AZD1222 doses. As reported, nearly half of all spike-specific TCRs target variant regions that are unmutated. Only a handful of people who got AZD1222 tested seropositive at baseline. Donors were chiefly white British, with a greater number of females, and clonal diversity was perhaps underestimated.

Between the trimmed V and J ends, which lost 2 bases and 0 bases, there was a span of 11 bases. This CDR3 is 16 amino acids long. Germline lookup yields CDR1 SGHRS and CDR2 YFSETQ. The TCR was taken from an adult in good health. This specimen consisted of peripheral blood, obtained on day 0 of MenACWY control vaccination. This rearrangement joins TRBV5-1 to TRBJ1-4, with D perhaps TRBD1 (5 bases). In nucleotides, the CDR3 is TGCGCCAGCAGCTTCGACAGTTTTGCAACTAATGAAAAACTGTTTTTT. Its translation: CASSFDSFATNEKLFF.